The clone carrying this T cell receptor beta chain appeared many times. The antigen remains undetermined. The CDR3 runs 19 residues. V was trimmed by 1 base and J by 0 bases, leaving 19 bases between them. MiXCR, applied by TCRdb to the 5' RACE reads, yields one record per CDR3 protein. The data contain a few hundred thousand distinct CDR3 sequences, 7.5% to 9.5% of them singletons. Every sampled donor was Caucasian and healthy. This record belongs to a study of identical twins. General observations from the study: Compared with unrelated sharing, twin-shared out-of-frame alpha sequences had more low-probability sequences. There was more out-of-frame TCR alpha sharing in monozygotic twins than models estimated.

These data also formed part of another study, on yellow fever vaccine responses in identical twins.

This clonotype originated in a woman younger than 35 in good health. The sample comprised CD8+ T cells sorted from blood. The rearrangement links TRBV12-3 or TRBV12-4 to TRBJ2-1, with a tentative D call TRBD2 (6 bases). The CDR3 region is CASSLEVGAGGGSYNEQFF. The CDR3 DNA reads TGTGCCAGCAGTTTAGAGGTAGGGGCCGGGGGAGGCTCCTACAATGAGCAGTTCTTC.